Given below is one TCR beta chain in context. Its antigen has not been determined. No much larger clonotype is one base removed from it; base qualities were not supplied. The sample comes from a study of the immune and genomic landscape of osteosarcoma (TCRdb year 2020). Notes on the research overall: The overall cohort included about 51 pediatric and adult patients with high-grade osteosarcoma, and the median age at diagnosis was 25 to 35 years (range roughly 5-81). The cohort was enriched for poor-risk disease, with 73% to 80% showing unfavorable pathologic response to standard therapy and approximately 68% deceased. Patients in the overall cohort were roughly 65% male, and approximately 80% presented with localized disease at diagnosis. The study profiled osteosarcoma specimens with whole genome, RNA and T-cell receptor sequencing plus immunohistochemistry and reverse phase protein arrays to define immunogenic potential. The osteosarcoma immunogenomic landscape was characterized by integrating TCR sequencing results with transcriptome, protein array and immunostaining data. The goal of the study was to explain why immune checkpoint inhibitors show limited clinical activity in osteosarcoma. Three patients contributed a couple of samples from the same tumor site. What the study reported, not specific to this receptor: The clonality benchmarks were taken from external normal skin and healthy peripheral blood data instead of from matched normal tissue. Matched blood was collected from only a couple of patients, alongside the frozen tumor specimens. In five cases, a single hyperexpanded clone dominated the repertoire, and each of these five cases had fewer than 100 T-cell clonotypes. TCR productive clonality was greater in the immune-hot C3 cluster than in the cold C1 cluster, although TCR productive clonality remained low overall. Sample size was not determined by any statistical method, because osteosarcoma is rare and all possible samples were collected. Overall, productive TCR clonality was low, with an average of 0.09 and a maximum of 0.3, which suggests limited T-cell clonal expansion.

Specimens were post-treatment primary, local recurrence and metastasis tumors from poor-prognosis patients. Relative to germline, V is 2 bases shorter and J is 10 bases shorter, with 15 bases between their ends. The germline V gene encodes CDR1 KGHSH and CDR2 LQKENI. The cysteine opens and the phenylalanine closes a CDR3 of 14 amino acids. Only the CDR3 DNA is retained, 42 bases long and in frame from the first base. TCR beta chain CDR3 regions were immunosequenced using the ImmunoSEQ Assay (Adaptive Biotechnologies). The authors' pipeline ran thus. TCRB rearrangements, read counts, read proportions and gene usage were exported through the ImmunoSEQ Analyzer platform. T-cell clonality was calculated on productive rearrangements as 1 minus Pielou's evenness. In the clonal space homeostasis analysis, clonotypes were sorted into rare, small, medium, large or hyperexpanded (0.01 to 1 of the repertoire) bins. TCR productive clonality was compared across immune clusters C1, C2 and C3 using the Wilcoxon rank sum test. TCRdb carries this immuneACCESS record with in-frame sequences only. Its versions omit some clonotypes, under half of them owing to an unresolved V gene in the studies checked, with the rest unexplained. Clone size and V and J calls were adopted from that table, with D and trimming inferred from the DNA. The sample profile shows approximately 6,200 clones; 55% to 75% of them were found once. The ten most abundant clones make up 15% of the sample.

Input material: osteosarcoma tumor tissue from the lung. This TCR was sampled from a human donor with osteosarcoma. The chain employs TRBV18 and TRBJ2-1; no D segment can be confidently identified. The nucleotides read TGTGCCAGCTCACCAAGATTCGAACAAAGCGAGCAGTTCTTC. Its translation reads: CASSPRFEQSEQFF.